The sequence of this T cell receptor (beta chain) was determined in a study of blood T cells in healthy people across ages. The germline gives CDR1 SEHNR, CDR2 FQNEAQ (reference sequence). The CDR3 spans 12 residues. The V end was cut by 6 bases, the J end by 4 bases, with 9 bases between. Through a sample-barcoded 5' primer and a J-beta primer mix, a second PCR was run for roughly 7 to 12 cycles. TCRdb recomputed calls from the 5' RACE reads with MiXCR, one row per CDR3 protein. In the table there are some 550,000 distinct CDR3 sequences, around 48% of which are singletons. This clonotype has a handful of counts. Its specificity is unknown. Extraction yielded at least 5 micrograms of total RNA per sample. Study-wide points: The recorded TCR beta diversity per million T cells decreased in a roughly linear manner with age.

This clonotype was obtained from a man at least 80 years old in good health. Source material: blood. This chain connects TRBV7-9 to TRBJ1-1; D unclear. Here the CDR3 reads CASSLRSTEAFF. Here the CDR3 DNA reads TGTGCCAGCAGTTTGAGGAGCACTGAAGCTTTCTTT. The variable domain in full, completed from reference TRBV7-9 and TRBJ1-1, reads DTGVSQNPRHKITKRGQNVTFRCDPISEHNRLYWYRQTLGQGPEFLTYFQNEAQLEKSRLLSDRFSAERPKGSFSTLEIQRTEQGDSAMYLCASSLRSTEAFFGQGTRLTVV.